These T cell receptor beta chains were read from a single sample in a study of T cell changes during pregnancy in multiple sclerosis. The repertoire was sequenced with immunoSEQ multiplex PCR; TCRdb's copy has only in-frame clones and lacks some. The repertoire includes tens of thousands of clones, around 94% of them detected once, and 4.5% to 5.5% sits in the top ten. This material consisted of CD8+ T cells from peripheral blood mononuclear cells, taken before pregnancy. The receptors derive from a female donor with multiple sclerosis, enrolled in a pregnancy study. The CDR3 runs from the conserved cysteine through the conserved F or W. D genes are given only for firm matches. Clone size is shown for a subset of rows, as once, few, many or a class of expanded clone.

>TRBV4-1|.|TRBD2|TRBJ2-7|15
TGCGCCAGCAGCCAAGTAACTAGCGGGAACTACGAGCAGTACTTC
CASSQVTSGNYEQYF
>TRBV2|.|TRBD1|TRBJ2-1|14
TGTGCCAGCAGCGTCGGGGACAGGTACAATGAGCAGTTCTTC
CASSVGDRYNEQFF
>TRBV19|many|.|TRBJ1-1|15
TGTGCCAGTAGGAGCTTGGACAGTATGAACACTGAAGCTTTCTTT
CASRSLDSMNTEAFF
>TRBV27|.|.|TRBJ2-7|14
TGTGCCAGCAGTCGGGGGGGACAGGGCTACGAGCAGTACTTC
CASSRGGQGYEQYF
>TRBV6-6|once|.|TRBJ2-7|14
TGTGCCAGCAGTTCCACAGGGTTCTCCTACGAGCAGTACTTC
CASSSTGFSYEQYF
>TRBV27|.|.|TRBJ1-1|15
TGTGCCAGCAGTTTGCTGGGAGGAAAGAACACTGAAGCTTTCTTT
CASSLLGGKNTEAFF
>TRBV6-5|.|TRBD1|TRBJ1-1|16
TGTGCCAGCAGTTACTCGGGGACAGGGAAGGGCACTGAAGCTTTCTTT
CASSYSGTGKGTEAFF
>TRBV7-9|.|TRBD1|TRBJ2-5|14
TGTGCCAGCAGCTTAGGGACAGGGGAAGAGACCCAGTACTTC
CASSLGTGEETQYF
>TRBV5-4|.|.|TRBJ2-5|16
TGTGCCAGCAGCTTGGCCGTGGGGGCGCCGGAAGAGACCCAGTACTTC
CASSLAVGAPEETQYF
>TRBV6-1|.|TRBD1|TRBJ2-1|12
TGTGCCAGCTGGGACAGTTACAATGAGCAGTTCTTC
CASWDSYNEQFF
>TRBV27|.|.|TRBJ1-5|12
TGTGCCAGCAGAGCAGGGAATCAGCCCCAGCATTTT
CASRAGNQPQHF
>TRBV5-8|.|.|TRBJ1-5|14
TGTGCCAGCAGTCCGAAGCGTCCCAATCAGCCCCAGCATTTT
CASSPKRPNQPQHF
>TRBV2|.|.|TRBJ2-7|15
TGTGCCAGCAGTGGTCCAGCGGAGGGCTCCTACGAGCAGTACTTC
CASSGPAEGSYEQYF
>TRBV21-1|.|.|TRBJ1-1|18
TGTGCCAGCAGCAAAGAAAAGGGGCGGGGCAGGGCGGAAGCTGAAGCTTTCTTT
CASSKEKGRGRAEAEAFF
>TRBV5-6|.|.|TRBJ1-1|12
TGTGCCAGCACCCCCGGGAACACTGAAGCTTTCTTT
CASTPGNTEAFF
>TRBV5-4|.|TRBD2|TRBJ2-7|16
TGTGCCAGCAGCTTGGGGGCTAGCGGGAGCTCCTACGAGCAGTACTTC
CASSLGASGSSYEQYF
>TRBV7-9|.|.|TRBJ2-7|14
TGTGCCAGCAGCTCTACTCTTATACCCTACGAGCAGTACTTC
CASSSTLIPYEQYF
>TRBV5-1|.|TRBD1|TRBJ2-7|17
TGCGCCAGCAGCCCGCTTTTCGGGACAGGTACCTCCTACGAGCAGTACTTC
CASSPLFGTGTSYEQYF
>TRBV2|.|.|TRBJ1-5|17
TGTGCCAGCAGTGAAGTGGGGGACTCCTCCTCTAATCAGCCCCAGCATTTT
CASSEVGDSSSNQPQHF
>TRBV10-2|.|.|TRBJ2-4|14
TGCGCCAGCAGACAGGACGTAGCCAAAAACATTCAGTACTTC
CASRQDVAKNIQYF
>TRBV21-1|once|.|TRBJ1-5|16
TGTGCCAGCAGCAAAGCTACGGCACAGTCCAATCAGCCCCAGCATTTT
CASSKATAQSNQPQHF
>TRBV11-2|once|.|TRBJ2-5|14
TGTGCCAGCAGCCCGTCGCGGGCGCAAGAGACCCAGTACTTC
CASSPSRAQETQYF
>TRBV2|.|.|TRBJ2-1|13
TGTGCCAGCAAGAAGGTACAGTACAATGAGCAGTTCTTC
CASKKVQYNEQFF
>TRBV27|once|.|TRBJ2-1|15
TGTGCCAGCAGTGTCCTGACTAGGGCTAAAAATGAGCAGTTCTTC
CASSVLTRAKNEQFF
>TRBV7-9|.|.|TRBJ2-1|16
TGTGCCAGCAGCTTAGCGATGGCAGATCCCCCCAATGAGCAGTTCTTC
CASSLAMADPPNEQFF
>TRBV7-9|.|.|TRBJ2-7|14
TGTGCCAGCAGCTTAAGCAGGGGTGACTACGAGCAGTACTTC
CASSLSRGDYEQYF
>TRBV14|.|.|TRBJ2-1|12
TGTGCCAGCAGCCAAGATCGGAGTGAGCAGTTCTTC
CASSQDRSEQFF
>TRBV19|.|TRBD1|TRBJ1-5|15
TGTGCCAGTAGTGGGGGACAGGGGGTGCCTCAGCCCCAGCATTTT
CASSGGQGVPQPQHF
>TRBV27|once|TRBD1|TRBJ1-1|16
TGTGCCAGCAGTCCCGGGACAGGCGGTACGAACACTGAAGCTTTCTTT
CASSPGTGGTNTEAFF
>TRBV5-5|.|.|TRBJ1-2|12
TGTGCCAGCAGCGCGACCCTAGATGGCTACACCTTC
CASSATLDGYTF
>TRBV4-1|.|.|TRBJ1-1|15
TGCGCCAGCAGCCATATCAGGACTTCGAACACTGAAGCTTTCTTT
CASSHIRTSNTEAFF
>TRBV11-2|.|.|TRBJ2-1|18
TGTGCCAGCAGCTTAAAGGACCAAGGCGGGTTCTCCTACAATGAGCAGTTCTTC
CASSLKDQGGFSYNEQFF
>TRBV4-2|.|.|TRBJ2-7|14
TGTGCCAGCAGCCAAGAAAATGGCAACTACGAGCAGTACTTC
CASSQENGNYEQYF
>TRBV7-9|.|TRBD1|TRBJ1-2|13
TGTGCCAGCCGGGGACAGGGGCTTCGCGGCTACACCTTC
CASRGQGLRGYTF
>TRBV6-1|.|.|TRBJ1-5|15
TGTGCCAGCAGTGAGTCAGGCAGGCTTGGGCAGCCCCAGCATTTT
CASSESGRLGQPQHF